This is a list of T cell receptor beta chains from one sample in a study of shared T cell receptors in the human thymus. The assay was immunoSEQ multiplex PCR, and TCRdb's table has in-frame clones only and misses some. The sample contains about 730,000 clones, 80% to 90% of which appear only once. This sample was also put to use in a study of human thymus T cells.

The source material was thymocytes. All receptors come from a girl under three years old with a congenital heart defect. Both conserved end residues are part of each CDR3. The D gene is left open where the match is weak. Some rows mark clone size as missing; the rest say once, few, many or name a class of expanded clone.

cdr3_nt: TGTGCCAGCAGTGCTACAGGGGTCGGTAATGAAAAACTGTTTTTT; cdr3_aa: CASSATGVGNEKLFF; j_call: TRBJ1-4; clone_size: NA; v_call: TRBV6-6; d_call: TRBD1
cdr3_nt: TGTGCCAGCAGTTACCCGGGACAGGGGGCAGGTGAAGCTTTCTTT; cdr3_aa: CASSYPGQGAGEAFF; j_call: TRBJ1-1; clone_size: NA; v_call: TRBV6-6; d_call: TRBD1
cdr3_nt: TGCAGCGTCCTCTGGCCTGGGACACTCACAGATACGCAGTATTTT; cdr3_aa: CSVLWPGTLTDTQYF; j_call: TRBJ2-3; clone_size: NA; v_call: TRBV29-1; d_call: NA
cdr3_nt: TGTGCCAGCAGTCAGGGACAGGGGGGCAATCAGCCCCAGCATTTT; cdr3_aa: CASSQGQGGNQPQHF; j_call: TRBJ1-5; clone_size: NA; v_call: TRBV6-1; d_call: TRBD1
cdr3_nt: TGTGCCAGTAGTCTCGCCCCCCTCACAGATCTCGGCTATGGCATCTATGGCTACACCTTC; cdr3_aa: CASSLAPLTDLGYGIYGYTF; j_call: TRBJ1-2; clone_size: NA; v_call: TRBV19; d_call: NA
cdr3_nt: TGTGCCAGCAGTACAAGGACAGGGTGGAGGGAAACCTTC; cdr3_aa: CASSTRTGWRETF; j_call: TRBJ1-2; clone_size: NA; v_call: TRBV2; d_call: TRBD1
cdr3_nt: TGTGCCAGCTCACCCGGAGGATGGGGCTACACCTTC; cdr3_aa: CASSPGGWGYTF; j_call: TRBJ1-2; clone_size: NA; v_call: TRBV18; d_call: NA
cdr3_nt: TGCGCCAGCAGCCAAGGGACTAGATTTGCCGCAGATACGCAGTATTTT; cdr3_aa: CASSQGTRFAADTQYF; j_call: TRBJ2-3; clone_size: NA; v_call: TRBV4-1; d_call: TRBD2
cdr3_nt: TGCGCCAGCAGCTCCAGACCCAGGGGCTCCTACAATGAGCAGTTCTTC; cdr3_aa: CASSSRPRGSYNEQFF; j_call: TRBJ2-1; clone_size: NA; v_call: TRBV5-1; d_call: NA
cdr3_nt: TGTGCCAGCAGCCATCACCGACAGCTTAATGAAGCTTTCTTT; cdr3_aa: CASSHHRQLNEAFF; j_call: TRBJ1-1; clone_size: once; v_call: TRBV7-9; d_call: NA
cdr3_nt: TGCAGTGCTACCTCCCGCCGGGCTTTCTTT; cdr3_aa: CSATSRRAFF; j_call: TRBJ1-1; clone_size: NA; v_call: TRBV20-1; d_call: NA
cdr3_nt: TGTGCCAGCTTCAAGGACAGGATGGCCCCAACTAATGAAAAACTGTTTTTT; cdr3_aa: CASFKDRMAPTNEKLFF; j_call: TRBJ1-4; clone_size: NA; v_call: TRBV28; d_call: TRBD1
cdr3_nt: TGTGCCAGCAGCCTGGACCTCCTAGGGGCCCCCGGGGAGCTGTTTTTT; cdr3_aa: CASSLDLLGAPGELFF; j_call: TRBJ2-2; clone_size: NA; v_call: TRBV5-4; d_call: NA
cdr3_nt: TGTGCCAGCAGCAACCGGACAGGGACAAATGAAAAACTGTTTTTT; cdr3_aa: CASSNRTGTNEKLFF; j_call: TRBJ1-4; clone_size: NA; v_call: TRBV7-9; d_call: TRBD1
cdr3_nt: TGTGCCAGCAGTGACGAACGCTCTCCACAGGGCTTCGGTGAAAAACTGTTTTTT; cdr3_aa: CASSDERSPQGFGEKLFF; j_call: TRBJ1-4; clone_size: NA; v_call: TRBV6-1; d_call: NA
cdr3_nt: TGTGCCAGTAGTATAAGACTAGCCAAAGAGACCCAGTACTTC; cdr3_aa: CASSIRLAKETQYF; j_call: TRBJ2-5; clone_size: NA; v_call: TRBV19; d_call: TRBD2
cdr3_nt: TGCGCCAGCAGTGAGGCGGTTTCGCGGGGGGGAAGAGATACGCAGTATTTT; cdr3_aa: CASSEAVSRGGRDTQYF; j_call: TRBJ2-3; clone_size: NA; v_call: TRBV10-2; d_call: TRBD2